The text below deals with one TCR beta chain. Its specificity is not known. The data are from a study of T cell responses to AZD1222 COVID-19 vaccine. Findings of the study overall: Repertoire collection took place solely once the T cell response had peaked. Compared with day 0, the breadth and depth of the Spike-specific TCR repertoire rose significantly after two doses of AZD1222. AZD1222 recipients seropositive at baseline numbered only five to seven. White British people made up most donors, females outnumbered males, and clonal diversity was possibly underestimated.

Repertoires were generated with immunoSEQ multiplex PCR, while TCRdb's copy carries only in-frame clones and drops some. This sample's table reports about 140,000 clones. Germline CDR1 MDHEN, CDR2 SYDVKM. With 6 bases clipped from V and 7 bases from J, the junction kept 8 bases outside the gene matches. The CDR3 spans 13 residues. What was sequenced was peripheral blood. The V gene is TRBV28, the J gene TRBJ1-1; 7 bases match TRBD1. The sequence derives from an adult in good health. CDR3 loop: CASREAGGGEAFF. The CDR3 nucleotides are TGTGCCAGCAGGGAGGCAGGGGGGGGTGAAGCTTTCTTT.